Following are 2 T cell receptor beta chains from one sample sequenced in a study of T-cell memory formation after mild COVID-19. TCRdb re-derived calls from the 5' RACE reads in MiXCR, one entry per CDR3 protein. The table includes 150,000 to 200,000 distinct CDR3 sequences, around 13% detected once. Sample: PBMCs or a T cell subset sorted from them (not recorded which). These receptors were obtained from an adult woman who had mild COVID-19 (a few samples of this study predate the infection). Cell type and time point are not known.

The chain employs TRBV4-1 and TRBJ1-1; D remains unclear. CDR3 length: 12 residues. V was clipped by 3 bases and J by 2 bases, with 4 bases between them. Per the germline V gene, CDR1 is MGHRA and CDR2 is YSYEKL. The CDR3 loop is CASSHGNTEAFF. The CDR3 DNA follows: TGCGCCAGCAGCCACGGAAACACTGAAGCTTTCTTT.

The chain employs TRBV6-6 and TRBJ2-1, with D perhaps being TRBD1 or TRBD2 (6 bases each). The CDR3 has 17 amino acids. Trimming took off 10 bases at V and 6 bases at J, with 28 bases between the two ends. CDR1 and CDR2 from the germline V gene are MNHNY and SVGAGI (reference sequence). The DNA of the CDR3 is TGTGCCACCATCGGGGGCACGGGTAGAGGTTTGGGCAATGAGCAGTTCTTC. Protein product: CATIGGTGRGLGNEQFF.